The count of the clone carrying this T cell receptor beta chain is one. Its antigen is not known. The study gave focal radiation plus ipilimumab CTLA-4 blockade to patients with chemo-refractory metastatic non-small-cell lung cancer. This entry comes from a study of radiotherapy plus CTLA-4 blockade in lung cancer. Background on the study: Disease control was seen in 25% to 40% of patients, objective responses in about 19%.

Only in-frame clones appear in the TCRdb table, and some are missing; sequencing was by immunoSEQ multiplex PCR. This table holds just over 35,000 clones, approximately 85% found once. General observations from the study: Blood saw expansion of tumor-derived TCR clones after radiotherapy plus ipilimumab. Reported findings show early blood T cell clone dynamics, with interferon-beta, best predicted response.

V lost 0 bases and J lost 2; bases outside the gene matches: 4. CDR3 size: 16 residues. Per the germline V gene, CDR1 is SGHDT and CDR2 is YYEEEE. V and J are TRBV5-6 and TRBJ1-5; 8 bases map to TRBD1. This clonotype originated in a human donor with non-small cell lung cancer who had stable disease on radiotherapy plus ipilimumab. The sequenced sample was peripheral blood, obtained from a patient treated with radiotherapy plus ipilimumab. This CDR3 is CASSLAATGGNQPQHF. The CDR3 nucleotides read TGTGCCAGCAGCTTGGCCGCGACAGGGGGCAATCAGCCCCAGCATTTT.